The clone carrying this T cell receptor (beta chain) was counted a few times. What it binds is not known. TCRdb used MiXCR to reprocess the 5' RACE reads, holding one entry per CDR3 protein. The sample consists of 1.5 million or so distinct CDR3 sequences, under 35% of them appearing once. All of the donors were Caucasians in good health. Germline lookup yields CDR1 MDHEN and CDR2 SYDVKM. The ends lost 6 bases at V and 8 bases at J; junction bases unmatched: 15. This CDR3 comprises 15 residues. This sample was included in a study of identical twins. Study-level results: Conclusions were drawn cross-sectionally by statistical analysis, without following the same donors.

This TCR was recovered from a newborn girl in good health. V gene TRBV28 combines with J gene TRBJ1-2; the match to TRBD1 covers 7 bases. The sequenced sample was cord blood. The CDR3 region is CASRDNRGTLKGYTF. As DNA, the CDR3 is TGTGCCAGCAGGGATAACAGGGGCACCTTAAAGGGCTACACCTTC.